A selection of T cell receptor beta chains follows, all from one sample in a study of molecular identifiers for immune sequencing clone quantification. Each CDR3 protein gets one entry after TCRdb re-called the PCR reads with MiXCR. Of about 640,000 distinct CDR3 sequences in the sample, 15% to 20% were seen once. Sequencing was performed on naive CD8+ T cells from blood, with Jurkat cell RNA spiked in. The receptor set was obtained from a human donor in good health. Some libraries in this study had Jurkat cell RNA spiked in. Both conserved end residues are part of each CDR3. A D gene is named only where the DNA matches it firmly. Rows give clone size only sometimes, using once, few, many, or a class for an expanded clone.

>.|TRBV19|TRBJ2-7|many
TGTGCCAGTAGTATGGGGCGGGGAGAAGCCTACGAGCAGTACTTC
CASSMGRGEAYEQYF
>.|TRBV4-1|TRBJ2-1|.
TGCGCCAGCAGCCAAGAGGAACGCGGGTTCAATGAGCAGTTCTTC
CASSQEERGFNEQFF
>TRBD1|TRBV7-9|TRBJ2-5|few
TGTGCCAGCAGCGACAGGGTTGGGGAGACCCAGTACTTC
CASSDRVGETQYF
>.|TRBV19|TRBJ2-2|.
TGTGCCAGTAGTATGTCTGGGTCGGACACCGGGGAGCTGTTTTTT
CASSMSGSDTGELFF
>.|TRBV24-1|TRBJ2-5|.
TGTGCCACCAGTGACCCGACCCGTGGTAGCGAGGAGACCCAGTACTTC
CATSDPTRGSEETQYF
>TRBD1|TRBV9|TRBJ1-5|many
TGTGCCAGCAGTCCAGACAGGGTTGATCAGCCCCAGCATTTT
CASSPDRVDQPQHF
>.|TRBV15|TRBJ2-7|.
TGTGCCACCAGCGAGGGACTTTACTACGAGCAGTACTTC
CATSEGLYYEQYF
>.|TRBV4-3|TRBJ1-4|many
TGCGCCAGCAGCCAAGATGTCGGTAATGAAAAACTGTTTTTT
CASSQDVGNEKLFF
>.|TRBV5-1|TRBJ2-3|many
TGCGCCAGCAGCTACGACACCCCCCGCACAGATACGCAGTATTTT
CASSYDTPRTDTQYF
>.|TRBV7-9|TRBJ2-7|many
TGTGCCAGCAGCTCCGGGAGGCAGGGGGAGCAGTACTTC
CASSSGRQGEQYF
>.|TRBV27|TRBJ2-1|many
TGTGCCAGCAGTCCCGCCGGCGTGTCCTACAATGAGCAGTTCTTC
CASSPAGVSYNEQFF
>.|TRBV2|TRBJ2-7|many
TGTGCCAGCAGTGAAGAGGCGGGGGCGGACGAGCAGTACTTC
CASSEEAGADEQYF
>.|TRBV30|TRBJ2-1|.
TGTGCCTGGAGTGTAGGGGACCCTAACAATGAGCAGTTCTTC
CAWSVGDPNNEQFF
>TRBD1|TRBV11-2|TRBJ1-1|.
TGTGCCAGCAGATGGGACAGGGCCAACACTGAAGCTTTCTTT
CASRWDRANTEAFF
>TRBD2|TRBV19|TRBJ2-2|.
TGTACCAGTTTCGGACTAGCGGGGGCGCGGGGCGGGGAGCTGTTTTTT
CTSFGLAGARGGELFF
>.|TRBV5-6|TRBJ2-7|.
TGTGCCAGCTCCTTTCAGGTTGGCTACGAGCAGTACTTC
CASSFQVGYEQYF
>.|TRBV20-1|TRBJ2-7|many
TGCAGTGCTACCGAAGGGACATACGTTTCCTACGAGCAGTACTTC
CSATEGTYVSYEQYF
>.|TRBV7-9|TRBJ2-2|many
TGTGCCAGCAGCCCGCCGGGGGGCGCGGACACCGGGGAGCTGTTTTTT
CASSPPGGADTGELFF
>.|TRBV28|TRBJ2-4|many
TGTGCCAGCAGCGAGGGGTCCAAAAACATTCAGTACTTC
CASSEGSKNIQYF
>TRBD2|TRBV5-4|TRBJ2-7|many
TGTGCCAGCAGCACCGGACTAGCGGGCTCCTACGAGCAGTACTTC
CASSTGLAGSYEQYF
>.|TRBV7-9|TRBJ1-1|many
TGTGCCAGCAGCCCTCTGTCGAGGAACACTGAAGCTTTCTTT
CASSPLSRNTEAFF
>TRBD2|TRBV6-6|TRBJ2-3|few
TGTGCCAGCAGTTACTCGAGTTTTGCTTTCGGGGGGGACACAGATACGCAGTATTTT
CASSYSSFAFGGDTDTQYF
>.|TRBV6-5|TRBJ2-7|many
TGTGCCAGCAGTTACTCGAAGGGTACGGTCTCCTACGAGCAGTACTTC
CASSYSKGTVSYEQYF
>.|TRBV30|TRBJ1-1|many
TGTGCCTGGACCCCGACAGCGAACACTGAAGCTTTCTTT
CAWTPTANTEAFF
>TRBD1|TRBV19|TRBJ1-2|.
TGTGCCAGTAGTCTCCGGACAGGGGAGATCTATGGCCACACCTTC
CASSLRTGEIYGHTF
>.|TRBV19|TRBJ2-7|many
TGTGCCAGTAGCGCGGGACCGACTTTAACGGGGCAGTACTTC
CASSAGPTLTGQYF
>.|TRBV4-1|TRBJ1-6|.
TGCGCCAGCAGCCAAGATCGCAGCTTCTTTCTCAGCTCCTATAATTCACCCCTCCACTTT
CASSQDRSFFLSSYNSPLHF
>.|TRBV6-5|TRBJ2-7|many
TGTGCCAGCAGTACAGGGATGGCCGAGCAGTACTTC
CASSTGMAEQYF
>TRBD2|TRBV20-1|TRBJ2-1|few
TGCAGTGCGGGGACTAGCGGTAATGAGCAGTTCTTC
CSAGTSGNEQFF
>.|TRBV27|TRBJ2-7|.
TGTGCCAGCGCCTTTGGCAGCTCCTACGAGCAGTACTTC
CASAFGSSYEQYF
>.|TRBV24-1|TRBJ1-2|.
TGTGCCACCAGTGTCGCAGGGAGCGGCTACACCTTC
CATSVAGSGYTF
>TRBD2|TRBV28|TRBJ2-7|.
TGTGCCAGCAGTTATGGACTAGCGGCCGAGCAGTACTTC
CASSYGLAAEQYF
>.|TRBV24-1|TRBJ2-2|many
TGTGCCACCAGTGGAAGCACCGGGGAGCTGTTTTTT
CATSGSTGELFF
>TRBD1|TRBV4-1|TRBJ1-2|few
TGCGCCAGCAGCCAAGTCGGTACAGGGGGCTATGGCTACACCTTC
CASSQVGTGGYGYTF
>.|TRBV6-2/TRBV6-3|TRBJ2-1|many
TGTGCCAGCAGTCTAACCGCGGGGAGCGGCCACAATGAGCAGTTCTTC
CASSLTAGSGHNEQFF
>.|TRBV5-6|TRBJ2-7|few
TGTGCCAGCAGCTTGGCCCGGGGAGGCTACGAGCAGTACTTC
CASSLARGGYEQYF
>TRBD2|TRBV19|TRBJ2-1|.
TGTGCCAGTAGTTCCCAACTAGCGGGAGGGCCGGATGAGCAGTTCTTC
CASSSQLAGGPDEQFF
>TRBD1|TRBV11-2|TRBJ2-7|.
TGTGCCAGCAGCTCCCCAACCGGGACAGGGTACTCCCCTCGGAACTACGAGCAGTACTTC
CASSSPTGTGYSPRNYEQYF
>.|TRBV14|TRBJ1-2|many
TGTGCCAGCAGCCAAGATAGTAGCTATGGCTACACCTTC
CASSQDSSYGYTF
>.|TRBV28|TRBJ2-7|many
TGTGCCAGCAGTTTGGGCCTTTCACTCTACGAGCAGTACTTC
CASSLGLSLYEQYF
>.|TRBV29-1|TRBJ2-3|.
TGCAGCGTTGGACTGGCCACCGATACGCAGTATTTT
CSVGLATDTQYF
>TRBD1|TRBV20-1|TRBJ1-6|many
TGCAGTGCTCTACACAGGGGGCCTTCACCCCTCCACTTT
CSALHRGPSPLHF
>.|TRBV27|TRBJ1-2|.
TGTGCCAGCAGTCCCACAGGGACACTCATAGACAACTATGGCTACACCTTC
CASSPTGTLIDNYGYTF